This TCR beta chain was profiled in a study of cytomegalovirus exposure and HLA in healthy donors. Study summary: Among 150 million to 200 million T cells, an earlier analysis found around 100 million unique TCR beta sequences.

Overall study results and limits: Usually a TCR sequence was rare, but some public TCRs were found in many donors. Follow-up analysis later connected one missense variant in DCLRE1C with trimming of TCR beta V- and J-genes. Information on immune exposure was restricted to one variable (CMV serostatus).

The PCR had 60 Vbeta and 13 Jbeta primers. Here immunoSEQ multiplex PCR was the method, and the copy in TCRdb shows in-frame clones only, minus some. Of about 90,000 clones in the sample, under 85% were seen once. About this clone itself: Its cognate antigen is unknown.

The receptor comes from a young man in good health and CMV-seronegative. Sequencing was performed on PBMCs.

DNA for the CDR3: TGTGCCAGTAGTATCTCTGGCATAAGAAGAGGCTACACCTTC. It specifies CASSISGIRRGYTF. This chain connects TRBV19 to TRBJ1-2; D is undetermined. This CDR3 spans 14 amino acids. Trimming took 3 bases from V and 8 from J, leaving 16 bases between them. The germline gives CDR1 LNHDA, CDR2 SQIVND (reference sequence).